This TCR beta chain was obtained from a study of OX40 agonist ivuxolimab in advanced cancers. Study background: An anti-OX40 (CD134) antibody with agonistic activity, ivuxolimab, was administered to patients. General study points: Certain nonresponders additionally had low normalized T-cell clonal expansion.

As for this clone: Its matching antigen is unknown.

The data were produced by immunoSEQ multiplex PCR, yet TCRdb's version contains in-frame clones alone and is incomplete. The sample has 40,000 to 55,000 clones, 80% to 90% seen once. In germline, CDR1 is SNHLY, CDR2 FYNNEI. V was pared by 3 bases and J by 6 bases, with 14 bases between. The CDR3 is 15 amino acids. Sequencing used CD4+ or CD8+ T cells sorted from blood, obtained in a trial of the OX40 agonist ivuxolimab. The TCR comes from an adult with an advanced solid tumor such as melanoma, head and neck, liver or kidney cancer. This sequence joins TRBV2 and TRBJ2-2; a weak D match, TRBD2 (5 bases). CDR3 in amino acids: CASSDGTSPPGELFF. The CDR3 DNA is TGTGCCAGCAGTGATGGCACTAGTCCCCCCGGGGAGCTGTTTTTT.